The 11 T cell receptor beta chains listed next were all sequenced from one sample in a study of cytomegalovirus exposure and HLA in healthy donors. With 60 Vbeta and 13 Jbeta primers, the PCR was carried out. TCRdb's table, derived via immunoSEQ multiplex PCR, lists solely in-frame clones and lacks some. The data contain more than 95,000 clones, 17% of them singletons. Specimen: PBMCs. The receptor source for this set is a female donor in good health and CMV-seropositive.

This clone was observed a handful of times. The chain combines TRBV19 with TRBJ2-7, with 9 bases lining up with TRBD2. The length of the CDR3 is 14 residues. V lost 4 bases, J lost 0 bases, and 1 base stayed unmatched. Germline-derived CDR1 and CDR2 are LNHDA and SQIVND (reference sequence). CDR3 in amino acids: CASSTSGNSYEQYF. The CDR3 DNA is TGTGCCAGTAGTACTAGCGGGAACTCCTACGAGCAGTACTTC. The full variable domain, with the rest looked up from reference TRBV19 and TRBJ2-7, is DGGITQSPKYLFRKEGQNVTLSCEQNLNHDAMYWYRQDPGQGLRLIYYSQIVNDFQKGDIAEGYSVSREKKESFPLTVTSAQKNPTAFYLCASSTSGNSYEQYFGPGTRLTVT.

This rearrangement joins TRBV27 to TRBJ1-2, with a tentative D call TRBD1 (5 bases). Germline V CDR1 and CDR2: MNHEY, SMNVEV (reference sequence). The CDR3 has 13 amino acids. V dropped 2 bases and J dropped 7 bases, with 11 bases sitting between them. The DNA of the CDR3 is TGTGCCAGCAGTTTAAGGAGGGGCGCTGGCTACACCTTC. It specifies CASSLRRGAGYTF.

This chain connects TRBV4-2 to TRBJ2-2; 9 bases are shared with TRBD1. Losses at the gene ends were 2 bases for V and 5 bases for J; bases not matched to a gene: 6. The germline gives CDR1 LGHNA, CDR2 YNFKEQ. The CDR3 sequence is 16 residues long. CDR3 DNA sequence: TGTGCCAGCAGCCAATGGGGACAGGGTCCAACCGGGGAGCTGTTTTTT. This translates into CASSQWGQGPTGELFF.

This clone appeared a few times. The V gene is TRBV4-2, the J gene TRBJ2-3; TRBD2 matches 10 bases. From germline, CDR1 is LGHNA and CDR2 YNFKEQ. The CDR3 totals 15 residues. Trimming took 1 base from V and 4 from J; bases not matched to a gene: 2. Here the CDR3 DNA reads TGTGCCAGCAGCCAAGGCCTAGCGGGGGCAGATACGCAGTATTTT. It is translated as CASSQGLAGADTQYF.

The rearrangement joins TRBV4-3 to TRBJ1-1; D perhaps matches TRBD1 (6 bases). This CDR3 spans 14 amino acids. The germline CDR1 and CDR2 sequences are LGHNA and YSLEER. The ends were cut back, 1 base at V and 5 bases at J, with 11 bases in the middle. The CDR3 bases are TGCGCCAGCAGCCAAGCAGGGGATGTTACTGAAGCTTTCTTT. Its protein product is CASSQAGDVTEAFF.

The chain has TRBV7-2 and TRBJ2-2; 8 nucleotides match TRBD2. The V and J ends lost 5 bases and 1 base, in that order; junction bases with no gene match: 6. The germline V gene has CDR1 SGHTA and CDR2 FQGNSA. CDR3 length: 16 residues. CDR3 protein: CASSPRTSLNTGELFF. CDR3 bases: TGTGCCAGCAGCCCGCGGACTAGCTTGAACACCGGGGAGCTGTTTTTT.

V usage is TRBV5-1 and J usage is TRBJ1-1; D not certain. Looked up from germline, CDR1 is SGHRS and CDR2 is YFSETQ. Trimming removed 4 bases at V and 8 bases at J, with 15 bases between. The CDR3 is 13 residues long. CDR3 region: CASSLREGMEAFF. As DNA, the CDR3 is TGCGCCAGCAGCCTCCGGGAGGGCATGGAAGCTTTCTTT. The full variable domain, rest sourced from reference TRBV5-1 and TRBJ1-1, is KAGVTQTPRYLIKTRGQQVTLSCSPISGHRSVSWYQQTPGQGLQFLFEYFSETQRNKGNFPGRFSGRQFSNSRSEMNVSTLELGDSALYLCASSLREGMEAFFGQGTRLTVV.

This rearrangement joins TRBV4-2 to TRBJ2-5, with TRBD1 matching over 9 bases. The trim removed 5 bases at V and 7 bases at J, leaving 20 bases unmatched. CDR1 LGHNA and CDR2 YNFKEQ come from the germline V gene. This CDR3 has 18 residues. CDR3 coding DNA: TGTGCCAGCAGCGAAGGGGTCGGGACAGGGTTTTTCAGTAGGACCCAGTACTTC. Protein: CASSEGVGTGFFSRTQYF.

The CDR3 protein is CASSSGLINTEAFF. DNA of the CDR3: TGCGCCAGCAGCTCAGGGCTAATAAACACTGAAGCTTTCTTT. V is TRBV5-1 and J is TRBJ1-1; a weak D match, TRBD1 (5 bases). This CDR3 comprises 14 residues. V was clipped by 3 bases and J by 2 bases, with 11 bases between them. Germline loops: CDR1 SGHRS, CDR2 YFSETQ.

This clone has more than one count but fewer than ten. The rearrangement uses TRBV6-1 and TRBJ1-2; 9 nucleotides line up with TRBD1. Unmatched junction bases numbered 4, after V lost 5 bases and J lost 3 bases. CDR3 size: 14 residues. In germline, CDR1 is MNHNS, CDR2 SASEGT. CDR3 nucleotides: TGTGCCAGCAGTATTAGGACAGGGGACTATGGCTACACCTTC. Its translation: CASSIRTGDYGYTF.

This clone has only one observation. V usage is TRBV6-6 and J usage is TRBJ1-3, with D unclear. This CDR3 has 16 residues. V was cut by 0 bases and J by 0 bases, with 9 bases left in between. The V gene's germline CDR1 is MNHNY and CDR2 SVGAGI (reference sequence). DNA for the CDR3: TGTGCCAGCAGTTACTCGGGAGGACCCTCTGGAAACACCATATATTTT. As protein: CASSYSGGPSGNTIYF.